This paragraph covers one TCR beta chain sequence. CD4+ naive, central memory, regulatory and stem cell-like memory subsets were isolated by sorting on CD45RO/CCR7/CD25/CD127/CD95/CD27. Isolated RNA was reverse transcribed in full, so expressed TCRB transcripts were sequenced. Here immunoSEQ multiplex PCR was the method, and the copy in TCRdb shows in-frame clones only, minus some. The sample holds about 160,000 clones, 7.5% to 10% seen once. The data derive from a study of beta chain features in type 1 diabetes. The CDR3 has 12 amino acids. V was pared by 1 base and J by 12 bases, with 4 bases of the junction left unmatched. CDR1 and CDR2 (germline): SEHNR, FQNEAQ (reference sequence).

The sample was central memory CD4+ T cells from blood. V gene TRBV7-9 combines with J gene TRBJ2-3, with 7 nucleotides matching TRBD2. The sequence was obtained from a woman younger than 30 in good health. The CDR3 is CASSLETSLQYF. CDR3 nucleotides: TGTGCCAGCAGCTTAGAGACTAGCCTTCAGTATTTT. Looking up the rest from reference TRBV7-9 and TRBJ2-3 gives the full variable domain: DTGVSQNPRHKITKRGQNVTFRCDPISEHNRLYWYRQTLGQGPEFLTYFQNEAQLEKSRLLSDRFSAERPKGSFSTLEIQRTEQGDSAMYLCASSLETSLQYFGPGTRLTVL.